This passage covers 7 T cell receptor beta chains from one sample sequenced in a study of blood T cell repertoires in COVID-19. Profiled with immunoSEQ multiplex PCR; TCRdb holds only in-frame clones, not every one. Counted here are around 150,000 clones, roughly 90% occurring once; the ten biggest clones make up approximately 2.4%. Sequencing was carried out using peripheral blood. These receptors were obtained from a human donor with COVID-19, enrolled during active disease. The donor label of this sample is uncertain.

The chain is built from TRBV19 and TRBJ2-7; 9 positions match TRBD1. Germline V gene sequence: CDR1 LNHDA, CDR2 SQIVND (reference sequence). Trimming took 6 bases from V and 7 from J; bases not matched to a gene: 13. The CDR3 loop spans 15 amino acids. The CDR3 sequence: CASRGPGQGLGEQYF. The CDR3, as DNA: TGTGCCAGTAGGGGCCCGGGACAGGGTTTGGGGGAGCAGTACTTC.

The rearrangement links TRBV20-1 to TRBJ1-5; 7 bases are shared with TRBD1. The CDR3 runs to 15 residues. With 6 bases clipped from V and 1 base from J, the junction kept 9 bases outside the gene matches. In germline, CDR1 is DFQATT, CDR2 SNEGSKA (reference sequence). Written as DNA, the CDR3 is TGCAGTGCCAGTCCACAGGGGCACAGCAATCAGCCCCAGCATTTT. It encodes CSASPQGHSNQPQHF.

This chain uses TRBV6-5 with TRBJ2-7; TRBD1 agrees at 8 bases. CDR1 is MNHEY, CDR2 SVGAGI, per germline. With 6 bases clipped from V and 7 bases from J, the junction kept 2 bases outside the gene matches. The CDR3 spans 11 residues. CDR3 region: CASSGDREQYF. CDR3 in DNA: TGTGCCAGCAGCGGGGACAGGGAGCAGTACTTC.

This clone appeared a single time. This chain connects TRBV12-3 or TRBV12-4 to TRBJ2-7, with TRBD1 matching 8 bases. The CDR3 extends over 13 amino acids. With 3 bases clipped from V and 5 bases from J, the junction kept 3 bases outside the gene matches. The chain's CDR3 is CASSFQGADEQYF. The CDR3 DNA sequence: TGTGCCAGCAGTTTTCAGGGGGCAGACGAGCAGTACTTC.

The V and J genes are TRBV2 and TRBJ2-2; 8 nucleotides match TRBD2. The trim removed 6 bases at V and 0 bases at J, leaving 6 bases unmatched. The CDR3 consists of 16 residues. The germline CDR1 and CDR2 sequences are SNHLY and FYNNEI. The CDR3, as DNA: TGTGCCAGCAGCCGGGGGGGGACGGCGAACACCGGGGAGCTGTTTTTT. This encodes CASSRGGTANTGELFF.

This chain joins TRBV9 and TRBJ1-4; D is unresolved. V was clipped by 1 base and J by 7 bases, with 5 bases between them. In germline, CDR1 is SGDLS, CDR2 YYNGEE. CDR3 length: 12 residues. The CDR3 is CASSVSGEKLFF. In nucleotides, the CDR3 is TGTGCCAGCAGCGTATCGGGTGAAAAACTGTTTTTT.

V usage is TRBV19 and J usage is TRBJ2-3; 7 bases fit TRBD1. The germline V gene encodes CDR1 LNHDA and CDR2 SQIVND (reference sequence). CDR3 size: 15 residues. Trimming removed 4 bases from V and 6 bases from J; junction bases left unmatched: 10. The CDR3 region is CASSTDRARMDTQYF. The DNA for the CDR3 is TGTGCCAGTAGTACCGACAGGGCCCGGATGGATACGCAGTATTTT.